This is a list of T cell receptor beta chains from one sample in a study of shared clonotypes between healthy human individuals. Method: immunoSEQ multiplex PCR; TCRdb's copy keeps in-frame clones and lacks some. The table lists about 1.5 million clones, approximately 97% of them singletons. Source material: naive CD4+ T cells sorted from blood. Every receptor here comes from a man younger than 40 in good health. CDR3s include the opening cysteine and the closing phenylalanine or tryptophan. Fields, in order: J gene, D gene, clone size, V gene, CDR3 DNA, CDR3 protein. A D gene is named only where the DNA matches it firmly. The size field is filled for only some rows; it gives once, few, many or a size class.

J gene: TRBJ1-2
D gene: .
clone size: .
V gene: TRBV18
CDR3 DNA: TGTGCCAGCTCACCACTGGGCCAGTTCAGTGGCAGGAACTATGGCTACACCTTC
CDR3 protein: CASSPLGQFSGRNYGYTF

J gene: TRBJ1-1
D gene: .
clone size: few
V gene: TRBV10-1
CDR3 DNA: TGCGCCAGCAATGATAACACGAACACTGAAGCTTTCTTT
CDR3 protein: CASNDNTNTEAFF

J gene: TRBJ2-7
D gene: TRBD2
clone size: once
V gene: TRBV9
CDR3 DNA: TGTGCCAGCAGCTCGAGGACTAGCGGGGCCGGGCAGTACTTC
CDR3 protein: CASSSRTSGAGQYF

J gene: TRBJ2-7
D gene: TRBD2
clone size: once
V gene: TRBV6-6
CDR3 DNA: TGTGCCAGCAGCCTGGGACTAGCGGGAGTAATTGGGGAGCAGTACTTC
CDR3 protein: CASSLGLAGVIGEQYF

J gene: TRBJ2-2
D gene: TRBD1
clone size: .
V gene: TRBV27
CDR3 DNA: TGTGCCAGCCGGGACAGCGGAAACACCGGGGAGCTGTTTTTT
CDR3 protein: CASRDSGNTGELFF

J gene: TRBJ2-5
D gene: TRBD2
clone size: .
V gene: TRBV7-9
CDR3 DNA: TGTGCCAGCAGCTTAGCGACGGGAGGCCAAGAGACCCAGTACTTC
CDR3 protein: CASSLATGGQETQYF

J gene: TRBJ1-2
D gene: TRBD1
clone size: .
V gene: TRBV4-2
CDR3 DNA: TGTGCCAGCAGCCAAGATTACAGGGGGCGCGACTATGGCTACACCTTC
CDR3 protein: CASSQDYRGRDYGYTF

J gene: TRBJ2-5
D gene: .
clone size: .
V gene: TRBV9
CDR3 DNA: TGTGCCAGCAGCGTAGTAGGAGGGCAAGAGACCCAGTACTTC
CDR3 protein: CASSVVGGQETQYF

J gene: TRBJ2-3
D gene: .
clone size: .
V gene: TRBV5-5
CDR3 DNA: TGTGCCAGCAGCTCAAACAGGGCTAGCACAGATACGCAGTATTTT
CDR3 protein: CASSSNRASTDTQYF

J gene: TRBJ2-1
D gene: TRBD1
clone size: .
V gene: TRBV7-6
CDR3 DNA: TGTGCCAGCAGCTTAGCAACGACAGGGTACTTCTTGGGTGAGCAGTTCTTC
CDR3 protein: CASSLATTGYFLGEQFF

J gene: TRBJ2-7
D gene: .
clone size: .
V gene: TRBV5-6
CDR3 DNA: TGTGCCAGCAGCTTGGTCGCCGGCGAGCAGTACTTC
CDR3 protein: CASSLVAGEQYF

J gene: TRBJ1-4
D gene: .
clone size: .
V gene: TRBV18
CDR3 DNA: TGTGCCAGCTCACCACCGTCTAGGCAGGGTTGGGAAAAACTGTTTTTT
CDR3 protein: CASSPPSRQGWEKLFF

J gene: TRBJ2-7
D gene: TRBD2
clone size: .
V gene: TRBV5-1
CDR3 DNA: TGCGCCAGCAGCTTGGGAGCGGGAGCGACCTCCTACGAGCAGTACTTC
CDR3 protein: CASSLGAGATSYEQYF

J gene: TRBJ2-7
D gene: .
clone size: .
V gene: TRBV27
CDR3 DNA: TGTGCCAGCAGTTTCGGGGGCTCCTACGAGCAGTACTTC
CDR3 protein: CASSFGGSYEQYF

J gene: TRBJ2-1
D gene: TRBD2
clone size: .
V gene: TRBV7-9
CDR3 DNA: TGTGCCAGCAGCACCGGATCACTAGCGGGAGTGTACAATGAGCAGTTCTTC
CDR3 protein: CASSTGSLAGVYNEQFF

J gene: TRBJ2-1
D gene: TRBD2
clone size: .
V gene: TRBV9
CDR3 DNA: TGTGCCAGCAGCTTTCTAGCGGTTAGCGGGTCCTACAATGAGCAGTTCTTC
CDR3 protein: CASSFLAVSGSYNEQFF

J gene: TRBJ1-1
D gene: .
clone size: .
V gene: TRBV18
CDR3 DNA: TGTGCCAGCTCACCCGGCCCCGAAGGCGCTGAAGCTTTCTTT
CDR3 protein: CASSPGPEGAEAFF

J gene: TRBJ2-1
D gene: TRBD2
clone size: .
V gene: TRBV6-1
CDR3 DNA: TGTGCCAGCAGTGCCCTCACTAGCGGGAGAGGAAATGAGCAGTTCTTC
CDR3 protein: CASSALTSGRGNEQFF

J gene: TRBJ2-7
D gene: .
clone size: .
V gene: TRBV30
CDR3 DNA: TGTGCCTGGACTGTGGGTTACGAGCAGTACTTC
CDR3 protein: CAWTVGYEQYF

J gene: TRBJ2-5
D gene: .
clone size: .
V gene: TRBV19
CDR3 DNA: TGTGCCAGTAGTGGGAACCTGGAGGCCCAGTACTTC
CDR3 protein: CASSGNLEAQYF

J gene: TRBJ2-7
D gene: .
clone size: once
V gene: TRBV9
CDR3 DNA: TGTGCCAGCAGCGTAGCGGTAGTTCCAAACGAGCAGTACTTC
CDR3 protein: CASSVAVVPNEQYF

J gene: TRBJ1-5
D gene: .
clone size: .
V gene: TRBV19
CDR3 DNA: TGTGCCAGTAGTCCCTGGACAGCTAGCAATCAGCCCCAGCATTTT
CDR3 protein: CASSPWTASNQPQHF

J gene: TRBJ1-1
D gene: TRBD1
clone size: .
V gene: TRBV27
CDR3 DNA: TGTGCCAGCAGGGAACGTCCCGGGACAGCAACTGAAGCTTTCTTT
CDR3 protein: CASRERPGTATEAFF

J gene: TRBJ1-5
D gene: TRBD1
clone size: .
V gene: TRBV28
CDR3 DNA: TGTGCCAGCAGTTTATCGTGGGGACAGGTCCAGCCCCAGCATTTT
CDR3 protein: CASSLSWGQVQPQHF

J gene: TRBJ2-1
D gene: TRBD2
clone size: .
V gene: TRBV6-5
CDR3 DNA: TGTGCCAGCAGGAAGGGACTAGCGTACAATGAGCAGTTCTTC
CDR3 protein: CASRKGLAYNEQFF

J gene: TRBJ2-2
D gene: .
clone size: .
V gene: TRBV7-2
CDR3 DNA: TGTGCCAGCAGCTACAAGACTAGGTTTTTTGCTGGGGAGCTGTTTTTT
CDR3 protein: CASSYKTRFFAGELFF

J gene: TRBJ2-7
D gene: .
clone size: .
V gene: TRBV18
CDR3 DNA: TGTGCCAGCTCACCAGGCCAGGAATCCTACGAGCAGTACTTC
CDR3 protein: CASSPGQESYEQYF

J gene: TRBJ1-1
D gene: .
clone size: .
V gene: TRBV10-3
CDR3 DNA: TGTGCCATCAGTGGGAACAGGGACACTGAAGCTTTCTTT
CDR3 protein: CAISGNRDTEAFF

J gene: TRBJ1-5
D gene: TRBD1
clone size: .
V gene: TRBV2
CDR3 DNA: TGTGCCATCCAGACAGGGGATGATCAGCCCCAGCATTTT
CDR3 protein: CAIQTGDDQPQHF

J gene: TRBJ1-5
D gene: .
clone size: .
V gene: TRBV5-1
CDR3 DNA: TGCGCCAGCAGAAAGGACCCAAATCAGCCCCAGCATTTT
CDR3 protein: CASRKDPNQPQHF

J gene: TRBJ2-1
D gene: .
clone size: .
V gene: TRBV11-3
CDR3 DNA: TGTGCCAGCAGCCCCGGGAACAACACTAGGCGAACTGAGCAGTTCTTC
CDR3 protein: CASSPGNNTRRTEQFF

J gene: TRBJ2-1
D gene: .
clone size: .
V gene: TRBV5-1
CDR3 DNA: TGCGCCAGCAGCTTGGAGGGGCATGAGCAGTTCTTC
CDR3 protein: CASSLEGHEQFF

J gene: TRBJ1-5
D gene: .
clone size: .
V gene: TRBV7-9
CDR3 DNA: TGTGCCAGCAGCGACCAGGGAGATCAGCCCCAGCATTTT
CDR3 protein: CASSDQGDQPQHF

J gene: TRBJ2-4
D gene: TRBD1
clone size: .
V gene: TRBV6-1
CDR3 DNA: TGTGCCACCCAACAGGGGGCCCTAAACATTCAGTACTTC
CDR3 protein: CATQQGALNIQYF

J gene: TRBJ2-3
D gene: .
clone size: .
V gene: TRBV18
CDR3 DNA: TGTGCCAGCTCACCAGAAAGCACAGATACGCAGTATTTT
CDR3 protein: CASSPESTDTQYF

J gene: TRBJ1-1
D gene: .
clone size: .
V gene: TRBV18
CDR3 DNA: TGTGCCAGCTCACCAGGCGCAGGGTTCACTGAAGCTTTCTTT
CDR3 protein: CASSPGAGFTEAFF

J gene: TRBJ2-3
D gene: TRBD2
clone size: .
V gene: TRBV5-1
CDR3 DNA: TGCGCCAGCAGCTTAGCGGGAGGGCCCGGAGATACGCAGTATTTT
CDR3 protein: CASSLAGGPGDTQYF

J gene: TRBJ2-2
D gene: .
clone size: .
V gene: TRBV19
CDR3 DNA: TGTGCCAGTAGTATTCTCGCCGGGAACACCGGGGAGCTGTTTTTT
CDR3 protein: CASSILAGNTGELFF

J gene: TRBJ1-1
D gene: .
clone size: .
V gene: TRBV5-1
CDR3 DNA: TGCGCCAGCAGCTTGGGGCCGAACACTGAAGCTTTCTTT
CDR3 protein: CASSLGPNTEAFF

J gene: TRBJ2-5
D gene: .
clone size: .
V gene: TRBV6-5
CDR3 DNA: TGTGCCAGCAGTTACTCCCCCGGAGAGACCCAGTACTTC
CDR3 protein: CASSYSPGETQYF

J gene: TRBJ2-1
D gene: .
clone size: .
V gene: TRBV6-4
CDR3 DNA: TGTGCCAGCAGTGACTCGCCAGGGAACCGATACAATGAGCAGTTCTTC
CDR3 protein: CASSDSPGNRYNEQFF

J gene: TRBJ2-2
D gene: .
clone size: few
V gene: TRBV19
CDR3 DNA: TGTGCCAGTAGTCGGGACCACGCCTTTGGCGGGGAGCTGTTTTTT
CDR3 protein: CASSRDHAFGGELFF

J gene: TRBJ2-5
D gene: TRBD1
clone size: once
V gene: TRBV11-2
CDR3 DNA: TGTGCCAGCAGCTTCACCCGGACAGGGGGAGAGACCCAGTACTTC
CDR3 protein: CASSFTRTGGETQYF

J gene: TRBJ2-6
D gene: TRBD2
clone size: .
V gene: TRBV23-1
CDR3 DNA: TGCGCCAGCAGTCAACTACAAAAATCCGGGACTAGCGGGAGTGGCTCTGGGGCCAACGTCCTGACTTTC
CDR3 protein: CASSQLQKSGTSGSGSGANVLTF

J gene: TRBJ2-1
D gene: .
clone size: .
V gene: TRBV5-4
CDR3 DNA: TGTGCCAGCACGTCTGAGAGCGGATCCTACAATGAGCAGTTCTTC
CDR3 protein: CASTSESGSYNEQFF

J gene: TRBJ2-5
D gene: .
clone size: once
V gene: TRBV11-2
CDR3 DNA: TGTGCCAGCAGTCACGGGCCGCGCCTCCAAGAGACCCAGTACTTC
CDR3 protein: CASSHGPRLQETQYF

J gene: TRBJ1-2
D gene: TRBD1
clone size: .
V gene: TRBV28
CDR3 DNA: TGTGCCAGCCTTCCTTTGGGACAGGGGGCGCGAGGAGGCTACACCTTC
CDR3 protein: CASLPLGQGARGGYTF

J gene: TRBJ2-7
D gene: .
clone size: few
V gene: TRBV9
CDR3 DNA: TGTGCCAGCAGCCCCCGGATGGTAGCGGTAACCTACGAGCAGTACTTC
CDR3 protein: CASSPRMVAVTYEQYF